Below are 23 T cell receptor beta chains sequenced from a single sample in a study of cytomegalovirus exposure and HLA in healthy donors. This PCR relied on a set of 60 Vbeta primers and 13 Jbeta primers. Only in-frame clones appear in the TCRdb table, and some are missing; sequencing was by immunoSEQ multiplex PCR. The table lists over 100,000 clones. The source material was PBMCs. Source of these receptors: a man younger than 30 in good health and CMV-seronegative.

The chain is built from TRBV30 and TRBJ1-2; 8 bases agree with TRBD1. The CDR3 contains 13 residues. V was pared by 3 bases and J by 6 bases, with 6 bases of the junction left unmatched. Germline CDR1 reads GTSNPN; CDR2 reads SVGIG (reference sequence). The CDR3 DNA follows: TGTGCCTGGAGCCCAGGGGGCGCTAATGGCTACACCTTC. This encodes CAWSPGGANGYTF.

The CDR3 DNA reads as TGTGCCAGCAGGGAGGACTCTCAGCCCCAGCATTTT. It is translated as CASREDSQPQHF. J is TRBJ1-5 and V is TRBV2; D is undetermined. CDR1 SNHLY and CDR2 FYNNEI come from the germline V gene. V was pared by 6 bases and J by 6 bases, with 9 bases between. The CDR3 has 12 amino acids.

This rearrangement joins TRBV18 to TRBJ2-7, with D perhaps TRBD2 (5 bases). The CDR3 extends over 16 amino acids. Trimming stripped 6 bases from V and 6 bases from J, with 24 bases between. CDR1 KGHSH and CDR2 LQKENI come from the germline V gene. This CDR3 is CASSLREGKLLFEQYF. Here the CDR3 DNA reads TGTGCCAGCTCCCTGAGAGAGGGCAAACTACTCTTCGAGCAGTACTTC.

CDR3 nucleotide sequence: TGTGCCAGCAGCTTAGCCGGGTTGAGGAACATTCAGTACTTC. It yields the protein CASSLAGLRNIQYF. The chain has TRBV11-2 and TRBJ2-4, with D unclear. This CDR3 is built from 14 residues. The V and J ends lost 1 base and 7 bases respectively, with 11 bases between them. Germline V lookup: CDR1 SGHAT, CDR2 FQNNGV.

This chain links TRBV7-2 with TRBJ2-7, with TRBD1 identical over 7 bases. Trimming at V came to 5 bases and at J to 3 bases, leaving 7 bases not matched to a gene. The germline V gene encodes CDR1 SGHTA and CDR2 FQGNSA. The CDR3 is 14 residues long. The CDR3 protein is CASSEGGSRYEQYF. The CDR3 DNA reads TGTGCCAGCAGCGAAGGGGGCTCCCGCTACGAGCAGTACTTC.

The chain carries TRBV9 and TRBJ2-2; a possible D gene is TRBD2 (6 bases). Germline CDR1 SGDLS, CDR2 YYNGEE. This CDR3 is 15 amino acids long. V shed 2 bases and J shed 1 base, with 9 bases lying between them. CDR3 in amino acids: CASSVAGWNTGELFF. CDR3 DNA: TGTGCCAGCAGCGTGGCGGGGTGGAACACCGGGGAGCTGTTTTTT. The variable domain in full, with the rest retrieved from reference TRBV9 and TRBJ2-2, is DSGVTQTPKHLITATGQRVTLRCSPRSGDLSVYWYQQSLDQGLQFLIQYYNGEERAKGNILERFSAQQFPDLHSELNLSSLELGDSALYFCASSVAGWNTGELFFGEGSRLTVL.

J is TRBJ1-1 and V is TRBV10-3; no reliable D call. Germline CDR1 and CDR2: ENHRY and SYGVKD. The CDR3 loop spans 11 amino acids. Deletions cut 8 bases from V and 5 bases from J, with 9 bases between. The CDR3 sequence is CAIVTGTEAFF. The CDR3 nucleotides are TGTGCCATCGTGACGGGGACTGAAGCTTTCTTT.

The chain joins TRBV6-5 to TRBJ1-1, with D maybe TRBD1 (6 bases). V dropped 0 bases and J dropped 0 bases, with 11 bases sitting between them. Germline loops: CDR1 MNHEY, CDR2 SVGAGI. CDR3 length equals 16 residues. CDR3 sequence reads: CASSYSKGQMNTEAFF. CDR3 nucleotide sequence: TGTGCCAGCAGTTACTCGAAAGGACAGATGAACACTGAAGCTTTCTTT.

The V call is TRBV7-2, the J call TRBJ1-1; 10 bases align to TRBD1. The germline V gene encodes CDR1 SGHTA and CDR2 FQGNSA. V shed 5 bases and J 4 bases; nucleotides not matched to a gene: 7. The CDR3 is 15 residues long. The CDR3 protein is CASSPRQGAATEAFF. The CDR3 DNA reads as TGTGCCAGCAGCCCAAGACAGGGGGCGGCCACTGAAGCTTTCTTT.

The CDR3 region is CASTNRENQPQHF. As DNA, the CDR3 is TGTGCCAGCACAAACCGAGAAAATCAGCCCCAGCATTTT. This chain uses TRBV6-1 with TRBJ1-5; D call uncertain. Trimming removed 7 bases at V and 4 bases at J, with 11 bases between. CDR3 length equals 13 residues. The germline V gene has CDR1 MNHNS and CDR2 SASEGT.

V is TRBV2 and J is TRBJ2-7, with a tentative D call TRBD1 (5 bases). Trimming cost V 7 bases and J 5 bases, with 15 bases left between them. In germline, CDR1 is SNHLY, CDR2 FYNNEI. This CDR3 is built from 13 residues. CDR3 sequence reads: CASTPDRSHEQYF. The CDR3 DNA follows: TGTGCCAGCACTCCCGACAGATCCCACGAGCAGTACTTC. Full variable domain (outside the CDR3, taken from reference TRBV2 and TRBJ2-7): EPEVTQTPSHQVTQMGQEVILRCVPISNHLYFYWYRQILGQKVEFLVSFYNNEISEKSEIFDDQFSVERPDGSNFTLKIRSTKLEDSAMYFCASTPDRSHEQYFGPGTRLTVT.

The rearrangement joins TRBV9 to TRBJ2-2; possibly TRBD2 for D (6 bases). V was trimmed by 2 bases and J by 4 bases, leaving 12 bases between them. Germline loops: CDR1 SGDLS, CDR2 YYNGEE. This CDR3 has 15 amino acids. The CDR3 sequence is CASSVRLAPTGELFF. CDR3 DNA sequence: TGTGCCAGCAGCGTTCGGCTAGCGCCCACCGGGGAGCTGTTTTTT. The full variable domain, with the rest looked up from reference TRBV9 and TRBJ2-2, is DSGVTQTPKHLITATGQRVTLRCSPRSGDLSVYWYQQSLDQGLQFLIQYYNGEERAKGNILERFSAQQFPDLHSELNLSSLELGDSALYFCASSVRLAPTGELFFGEGSRLTVL.

CDR3 nucleotides: TGTGCCAGCAGTGAGGGAACAGGTGTATACTATGGCTACACCTTC. It codes for CASSEGTGVYYGYTF. The chain couples TRBV6-4 to TRBJ1-2, with a tentative D call TRBD1 (5 bases). V lost 3 bases to trimming and J lost 3 bases, with 14 bases between them. Germline CDR1 and CDR2: MRHNA and SNTAGT. The CDR3 length is 15 residues.

V and J are TRBV10-3 and TRBJ2-7; D is perhaps TRBD1 (6 bases). The CDR3 is made up of 13 amino acids. Germline lookup yields CDR1 ENHRY and CDR2 SYGVKD. V lost 4 bases and J lost 6, with 13 bases in between. This CDR3 is CAISALETGEQYF. The CDR3 nucleotides read TGTGCCATCAGTGCGCTAGAGACAGGCGAGCAGTACTTC.

The rearrangement links TRBV5-1 to TRBJ2-3; a possible D gene is TRBD1 (6 bases). Trimming left V 0 bases short and J 6 bases short, with 11 bases between. This CDR3 has 14 amino acids. Looked up from germline, CDR1 is SGHRS and CDR2 is YFSETQ. DNA of the CDR3: TGCGCCAGCAGCTTGGGACAGGCAGGGGATACGCAGTATTTT. This codes for CASSLGQAGDTQYF.

This chain links TRBV25-1 with TRBJ1-2, with D uncertain. Germline V gene lookup returns CDR1 MGHDK and CDR2 SYGVNS. V was cut by 1 base and J by 9 bases, with 9 bases left in between. CDR3 length: 12 amino acids. The CDR3 spells CASSELEYRYTF. In nucleotides, the CDR3 is TGTGCCAGCAGTGAATTGGAGTACCGCTACACCTTC.

The V and J genes are TRBV11-1 and TRBJ2-7; 7 bases map to TRBD1. The V segment lost 10 bases and the J segment 2 bases; nucleotides outside the gene matches: 5. The CDR3 loop spans 12 amino acids. The germline gives CDR1 SGHAT, CDR2 FQDESV (reference sequence). CDR3 loop: CATRDSTYEQYF. CDR3 DNA: TGTGCCACCCGGGACAGCACCTACGAGCAGTACTTC.

This chain links TRBV6-6 with TRBJ1-2; D is undetermined. Per the germline V gene, CDR1 is MNHNY and CDR2 is SVGAGI (reference sequence). V was shortened by 8 bases and J by 2 bases, with 9 bases between the two germline ends. The CDR3 length is 12 residues. CDR3 bases: TGTGCCAGCTCGGGGTTGAACTATGGCTACACCTTC. It codes for CASSGLNYGYTF.

CDR3 nucleotides: TGTGCCAGCGCAACGGGACAGGGCGTTGAAAAACTGTTTTTT. Residues: CASATGQGVEKLFF. This chain uses TRBV28 with TRBJ1-4; TRBD1 aligns across 9 bases. Germline V gene sequence: CDR1 MDHEN, CDR2 SYDVKM. CDR3 length: 14 residues. J gave up 7 bases and V 8 bases, and 8 bases lay outside the gene matches.

V and J are TRBV5-5 and TRBJ1-5; possible D gene TRBD1, 5 bases. Germline CDR1 is SGHKS and CDR2 is YYEKEE (reference sequence). The CDR3 consists of 14 residues. Trimming pared 5 bases from V and 7 bases from J, leaving 16 bases between. The CDR3 DNA reads TGTGCCAGCAGTAATCAGGGTTTTGGCCAGCCCCAGCATTTT. Amino acid sequence: CASSNQGFGQPQHF.

This rearrangement joins TRBV4-2 to TRBJ2-1; TRBD1 matches 7 bases. This CDR3 is built from 16 residues. Unmatched junction bases numbered 10, after V lost 4 bases and J lost 4 bases. Germline V gene data show CDR1 as LGHNA and CDR2 as YNFKEQ. The CDR3 DNA reads TGTGCCAGCAGCCCGGGTGGACAGGTTAGATACAATGAGCAGTTCTTC. Its translation: CASSPGGQVRYNEQFF.

V and J are TRBV4-3 and TRBJ1-2; 10 bases map to TRBD1. The CDR3 is 15 amino acids. V shed 4 bases and J 3 bases; nucleotides not matched to a gene: 5. CDR1 is LGHNA and CDR2 is YSLEER in the germline V gene. CDR3 sequence: CASSRDRGSDYGYTF. CDR3 in DNA: TGCGCCAGCAGCCGGGACAGGGGATCGGACTATGGCTACACCTTC.

The V and J genes are TRBV27 and TRBJ1-2, with TRBD1 identical over 9 bases. Losses at the gene ends were 0 bases for V and 3 bases for J; bases not matched to a gene: 2. CDR1 MNHEY and CDR2 SMNVEV come from the germline V gene (reference sequence). The CDR3 contains 15 residues. CDR3 sequence (DNA): TGTGCCAGCAGTTTATCACAGGGGGCATACTATGGCTACACCTTC. This gives the protein CASSLSQGAYYGYTF.